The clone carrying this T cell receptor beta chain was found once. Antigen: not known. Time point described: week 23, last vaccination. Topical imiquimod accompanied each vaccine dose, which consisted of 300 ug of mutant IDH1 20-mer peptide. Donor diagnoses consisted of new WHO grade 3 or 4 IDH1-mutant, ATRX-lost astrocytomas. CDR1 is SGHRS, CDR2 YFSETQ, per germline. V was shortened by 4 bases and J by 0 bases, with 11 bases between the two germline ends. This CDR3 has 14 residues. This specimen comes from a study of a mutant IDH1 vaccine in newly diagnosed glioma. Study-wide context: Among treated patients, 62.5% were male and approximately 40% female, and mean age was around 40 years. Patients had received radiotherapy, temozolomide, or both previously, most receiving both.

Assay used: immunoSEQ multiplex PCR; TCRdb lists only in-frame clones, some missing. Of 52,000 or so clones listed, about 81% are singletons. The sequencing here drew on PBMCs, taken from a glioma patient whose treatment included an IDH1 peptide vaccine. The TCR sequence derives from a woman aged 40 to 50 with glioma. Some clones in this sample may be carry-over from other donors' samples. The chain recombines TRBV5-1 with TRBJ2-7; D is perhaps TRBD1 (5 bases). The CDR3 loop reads CASSLRRDSYEQYF. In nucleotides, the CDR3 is TGCGCCAGCAGCCTCCGCAGGGACTCCTACGAGCAGTACTTC.